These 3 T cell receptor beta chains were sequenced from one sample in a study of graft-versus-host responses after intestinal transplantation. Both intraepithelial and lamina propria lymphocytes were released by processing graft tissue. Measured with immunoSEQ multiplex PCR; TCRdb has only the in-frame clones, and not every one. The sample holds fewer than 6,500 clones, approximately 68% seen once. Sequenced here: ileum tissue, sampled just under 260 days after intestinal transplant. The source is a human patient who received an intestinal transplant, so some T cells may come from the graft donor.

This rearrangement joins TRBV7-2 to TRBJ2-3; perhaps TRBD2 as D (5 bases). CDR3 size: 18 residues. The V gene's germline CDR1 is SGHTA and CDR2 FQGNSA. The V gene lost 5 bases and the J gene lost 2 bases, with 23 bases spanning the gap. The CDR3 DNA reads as TGTGCCAGCAGCCCGAATTGGCTGAGCGGAGGCCTCACAGATACGCAGTATTTT. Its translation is CASSPNWLSGGLTDTQYF. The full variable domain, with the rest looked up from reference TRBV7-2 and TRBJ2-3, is GAGVSQSPSNKVTEKGKDVELRCDPISGHTALYWYRQSLGQGLEFLIYFQGNSAPDKSGLPSDRFSAERTGGSVSTLTIQRTQQEDSAVYLCASSPNWLSGGLTDTQYFGPGTRLTVL.

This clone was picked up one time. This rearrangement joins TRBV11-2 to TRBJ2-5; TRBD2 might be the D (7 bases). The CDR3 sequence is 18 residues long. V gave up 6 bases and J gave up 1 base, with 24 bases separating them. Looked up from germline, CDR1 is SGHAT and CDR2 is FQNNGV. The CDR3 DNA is TGTGCCAGCAGTCGAGATGTTTCCTTGCGGGGGCTCCAAGAGACCCAGTACTTC. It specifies CASSRDVSLRGLQETQYF.

Here the CDR3 reads CASSWGQRAETQYF. The CDR3 DNA follows: TGTGCCAGCAGCTGGGGACAGCGTGCGGAGACCCAGTACTTC. This chain connects TRBV7-9 to TRBJ2-5; 7 nucleotides line up with TRBD1. The trim removed 4 bases at V and 5 bases at J, leaving 7 bases unmatched. Germline CDR1 reads SEHNR; CDR2 reads FQNEAQ (reference sequence). The length of the CDR3 is 14 residues.